This T cell receptor (beta chain) emerged from a study of blood T cell repertoires in COVID-19. The data were produced by immunoSEQ multiplex PCR, yet TCRdb's version contains in-frame clones alone and is incomplete. Seen here are hundreds of thousands of clones, 65% to 85% observed once, and the top ten hold 8.2%. There are 15 residues in the CDR3. CDR1 and CDR2 from the germline V gene are LNHDA and SQIVND (reference sequence). V shed 4 bases, J shed 10 bases, and the junction held 7 bases outside the gene matches. The clonotype comes from a woman aged 45-60 years with acute or convalescent COVID-19. The chain carries TRBV19 and TRBJ2-1, with 13 nucleotides matching TRBD2. Sequenced sample: peripheral blood. The CDR3 loop reads CASSNPGLAGLEQFF. CDR3 DNA sequence: TGTGCCAGTAGTAACCCGGGACTAGCGGGATTAGAGCAGTTCTTC. Full variable domain (remainder filled in from reference TRBV19 and TRBJ2-1): DGGITQSPKYLFRKEGQNVTLSCEQNLNHDAMYWYRQDPGQGLRLIYYSQIVNDFQKGDIAEGYSVSREKKESFPLTVTSAQKNPTAFYLCASSNPGLAGLEQFFGPGTRLTVL.